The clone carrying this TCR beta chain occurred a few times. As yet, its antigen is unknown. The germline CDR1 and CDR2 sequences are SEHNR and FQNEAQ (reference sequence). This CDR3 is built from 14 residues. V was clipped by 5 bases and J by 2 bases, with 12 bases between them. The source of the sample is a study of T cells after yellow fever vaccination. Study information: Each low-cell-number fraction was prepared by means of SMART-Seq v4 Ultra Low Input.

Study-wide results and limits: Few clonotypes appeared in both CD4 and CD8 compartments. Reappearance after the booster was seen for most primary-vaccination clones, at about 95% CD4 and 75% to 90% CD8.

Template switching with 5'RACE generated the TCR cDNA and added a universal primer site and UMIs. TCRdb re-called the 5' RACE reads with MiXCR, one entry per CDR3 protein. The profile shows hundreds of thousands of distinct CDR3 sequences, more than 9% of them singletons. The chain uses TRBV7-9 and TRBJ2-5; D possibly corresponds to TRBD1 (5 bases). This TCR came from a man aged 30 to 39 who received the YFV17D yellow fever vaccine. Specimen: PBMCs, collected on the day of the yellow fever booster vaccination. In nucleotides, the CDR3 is TGTGCCAGCAGCCCTCAGGGTTGGCAAGAGACCCAGTACTTC. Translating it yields CASSPQGWQETQYF.